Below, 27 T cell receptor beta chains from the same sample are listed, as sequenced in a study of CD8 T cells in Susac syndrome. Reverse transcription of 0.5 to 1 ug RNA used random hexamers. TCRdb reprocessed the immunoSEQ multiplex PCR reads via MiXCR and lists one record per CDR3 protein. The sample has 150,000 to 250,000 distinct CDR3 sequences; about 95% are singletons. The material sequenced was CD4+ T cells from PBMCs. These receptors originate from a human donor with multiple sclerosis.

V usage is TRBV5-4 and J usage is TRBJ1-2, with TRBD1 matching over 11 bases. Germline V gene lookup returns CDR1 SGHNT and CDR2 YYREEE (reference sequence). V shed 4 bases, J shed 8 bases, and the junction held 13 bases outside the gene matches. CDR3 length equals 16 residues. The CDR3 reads CASSPEWDRGKLGYTF. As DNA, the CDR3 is TGTGCCAGCAGCCCCGAATGGGACAGGGGGAAATTGGGCTACACCTTC.

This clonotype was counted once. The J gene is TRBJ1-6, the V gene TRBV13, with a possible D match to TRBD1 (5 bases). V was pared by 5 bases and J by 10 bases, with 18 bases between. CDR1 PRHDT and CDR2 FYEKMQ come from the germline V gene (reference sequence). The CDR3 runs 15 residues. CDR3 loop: CASSIRAPGGSPLHF. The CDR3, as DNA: TGTGCCAGCAGCATCCGAGCCCCCGGGGGATCACCCCTCCACTTT.

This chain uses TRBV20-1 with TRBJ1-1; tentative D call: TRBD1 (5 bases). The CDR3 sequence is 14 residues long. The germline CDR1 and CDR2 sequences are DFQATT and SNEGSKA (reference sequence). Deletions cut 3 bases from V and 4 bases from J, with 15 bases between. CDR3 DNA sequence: TGCAGTGCTAGGGAGGGGACCCGCGGCACTGAAGCTTTCTTT. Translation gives CSAREGTRGTEAFF.

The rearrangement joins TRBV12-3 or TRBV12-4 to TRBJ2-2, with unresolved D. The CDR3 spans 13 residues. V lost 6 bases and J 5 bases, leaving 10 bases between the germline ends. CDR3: CASSVRWTGELFF. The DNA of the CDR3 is TGTGCCAGCAGCGTCAGATGGACCGGGGAGCTGTTTTTT.

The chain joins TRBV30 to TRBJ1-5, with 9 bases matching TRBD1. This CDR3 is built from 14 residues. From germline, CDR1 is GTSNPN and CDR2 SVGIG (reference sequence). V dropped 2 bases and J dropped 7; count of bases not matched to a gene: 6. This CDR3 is CAWSPGTGRQPQHF. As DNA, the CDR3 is TGTGCCTGGAGTCCCGGGACAGGGAGGCAGCCCCAGCATTTT.

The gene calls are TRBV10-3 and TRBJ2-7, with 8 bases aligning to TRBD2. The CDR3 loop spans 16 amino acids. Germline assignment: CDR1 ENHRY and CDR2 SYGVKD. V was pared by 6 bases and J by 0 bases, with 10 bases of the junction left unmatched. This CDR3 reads CAIRDQSGSSSYEQYF. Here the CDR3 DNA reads TGTGCCATCAGGGATCAAAGCGGGAGTTCCTCCTACGAGCAGTACTTC.

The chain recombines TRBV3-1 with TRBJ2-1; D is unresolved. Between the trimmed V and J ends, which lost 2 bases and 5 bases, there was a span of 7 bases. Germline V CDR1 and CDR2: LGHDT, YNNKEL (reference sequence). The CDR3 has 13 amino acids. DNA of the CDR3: TGTGCCAGCAGCCAAAGTACCAACAATGAGCAGTTCTTC. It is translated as CASSQSTNNEQFF.

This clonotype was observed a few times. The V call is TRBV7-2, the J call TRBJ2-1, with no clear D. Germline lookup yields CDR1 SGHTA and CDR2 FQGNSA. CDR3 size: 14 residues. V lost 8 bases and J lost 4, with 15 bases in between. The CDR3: CASGRRRVYNEQFF. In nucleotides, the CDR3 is TGTGCCAGCGGACGAAGGAGAGTATACAATGAGCAGTTCTTC.

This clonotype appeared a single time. CDR3 DNA: TGTGCCAGCAGCTTGGAAAAGGAGAGGCCCCAGCATTTT. Its protein is CASSLEKERPQHF. The chain has TRBV3-1 and TRBJ1-5; D call uncertain. V gave up 5 bases and J gave up 9 bases, with 14 bases separating them. The CDR3 length is 13 residues. Germline values: CDR1 LGHDT, CDR2 YNNKEL (reference sequence).

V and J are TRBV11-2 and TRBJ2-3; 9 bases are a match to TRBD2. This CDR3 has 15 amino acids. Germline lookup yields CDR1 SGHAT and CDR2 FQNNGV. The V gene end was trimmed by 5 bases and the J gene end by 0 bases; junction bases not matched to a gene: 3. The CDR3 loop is CASSPGLASTDTQYF. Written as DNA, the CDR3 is TGTGCCAGCAGCCCCGGACTAGCGAGCACAGATACGCAGTATTTT. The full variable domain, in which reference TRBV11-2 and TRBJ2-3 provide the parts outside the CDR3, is EAGVAQSPRYKIIEKRQSVAFWCNPISGHATLYWYQQILGQGPKLLIQFQNNGVVDDSQLPKDRFSAERLKGVDSTLKIQPAKLEDSAVYLCASSPGLASTDTQYFGPGTRLTVL.

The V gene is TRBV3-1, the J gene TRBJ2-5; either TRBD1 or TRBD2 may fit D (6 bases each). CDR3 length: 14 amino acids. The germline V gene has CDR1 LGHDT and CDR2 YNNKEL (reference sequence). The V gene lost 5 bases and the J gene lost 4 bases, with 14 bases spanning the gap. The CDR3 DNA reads TGTGCCAGCAGCTCTAAGGGGGGAGCAGAGACCCAGTACTTC. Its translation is CASSSKGGAETQYF.

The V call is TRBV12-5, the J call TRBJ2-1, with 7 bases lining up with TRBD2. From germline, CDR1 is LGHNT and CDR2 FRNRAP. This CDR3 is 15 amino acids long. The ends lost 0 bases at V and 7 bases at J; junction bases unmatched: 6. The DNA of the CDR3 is TGTGCTAGTGGTTTGGTGGGAGGGCCCGGGAATGAGCAGTTCTTC. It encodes CASGLVGGPGNEQFF.

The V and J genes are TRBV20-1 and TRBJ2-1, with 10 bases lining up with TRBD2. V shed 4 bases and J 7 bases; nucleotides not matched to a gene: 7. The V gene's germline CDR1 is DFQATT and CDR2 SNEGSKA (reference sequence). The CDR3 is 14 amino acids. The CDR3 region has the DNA TGCAGTGCTACTAGCGGGAGAGGCGTAAATGAGCAGTTCTTC. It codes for CSATSGRGVNEQFF.

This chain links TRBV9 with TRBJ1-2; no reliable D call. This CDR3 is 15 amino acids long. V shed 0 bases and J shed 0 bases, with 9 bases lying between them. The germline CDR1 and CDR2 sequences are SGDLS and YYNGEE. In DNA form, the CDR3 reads TGTGCCAGCAGCGTAGGTATCGGGTCTAACTATGGCTACACCTTC. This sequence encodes CASSVGIGSNYGYTF.

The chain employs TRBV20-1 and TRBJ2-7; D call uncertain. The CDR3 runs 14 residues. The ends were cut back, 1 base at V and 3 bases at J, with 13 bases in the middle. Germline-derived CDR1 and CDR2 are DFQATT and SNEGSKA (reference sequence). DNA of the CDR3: TGCAGTGCTAGAGGGGCGGCGGACCACTACGAGCAGTACTTC. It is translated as CSARGAADHYEQYF.

The chain's CDR3 is CATSRDRFSYEQYF. CDR3 DNA sequence: TGTGCCACCAGCAGAGATCGTTTCTCCTACGAGCAGTACTTC. The chain employs TRBV15 and TRBJ2-7; D unclear. Trimming cost V 0 bases and J 0 bases, with 6 bases left between them. CDR3 length: 14 amino acids. The germline V gene has CDR1 LNHNV and CDR2 YYDKDF (reference sequence).

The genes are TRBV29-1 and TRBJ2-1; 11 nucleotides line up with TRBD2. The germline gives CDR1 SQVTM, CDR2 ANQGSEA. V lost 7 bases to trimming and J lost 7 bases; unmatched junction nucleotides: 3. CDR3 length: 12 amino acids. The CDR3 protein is CSGLAGRNEQFF. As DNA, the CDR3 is TGCAGCGGACTAGCGGGGAGGAATGAGCAGTTCTTC.

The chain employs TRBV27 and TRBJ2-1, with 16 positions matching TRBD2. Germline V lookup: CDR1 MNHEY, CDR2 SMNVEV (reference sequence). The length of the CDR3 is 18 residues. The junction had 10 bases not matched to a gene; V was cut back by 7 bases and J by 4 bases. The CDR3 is CASNRGTSGRARYNEQFF. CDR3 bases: TGTGCCAGCAACCGAGGGACTAGCGGGAGGGCCAGGTACAATGAGCAGTTCTTC.

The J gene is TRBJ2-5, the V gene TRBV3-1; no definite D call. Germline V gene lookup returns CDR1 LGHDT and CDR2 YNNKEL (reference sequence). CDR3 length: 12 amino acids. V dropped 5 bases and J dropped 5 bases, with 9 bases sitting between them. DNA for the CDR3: TGTGCCAGCAGCGCCAGACTTGAGACCCAGTACTTC. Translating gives CASSARLETQYF.

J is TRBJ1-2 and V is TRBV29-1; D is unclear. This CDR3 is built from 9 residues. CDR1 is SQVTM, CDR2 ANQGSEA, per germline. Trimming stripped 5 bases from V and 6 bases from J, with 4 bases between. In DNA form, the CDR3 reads TGCAGCGTTAAGGATGGCTACACCTTC. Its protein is CSVKDGYTF.

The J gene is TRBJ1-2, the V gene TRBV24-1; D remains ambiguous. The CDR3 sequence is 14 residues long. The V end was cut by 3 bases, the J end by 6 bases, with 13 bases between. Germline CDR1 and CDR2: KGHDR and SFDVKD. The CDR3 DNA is TGTGCCACCAGTGATCCCCGATTGAGGGATGGCTACACCTTC. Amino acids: CATSDPRLRDGYTF.

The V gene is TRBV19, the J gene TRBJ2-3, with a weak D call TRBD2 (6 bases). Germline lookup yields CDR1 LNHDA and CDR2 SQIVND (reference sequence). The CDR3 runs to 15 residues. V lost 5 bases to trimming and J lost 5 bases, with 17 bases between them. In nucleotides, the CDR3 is TGTGCCAGTAGTCCCCACCTTTTGGGGGGAGATACGCAGTATTTT. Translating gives CASSPHLLGGDTQYF.

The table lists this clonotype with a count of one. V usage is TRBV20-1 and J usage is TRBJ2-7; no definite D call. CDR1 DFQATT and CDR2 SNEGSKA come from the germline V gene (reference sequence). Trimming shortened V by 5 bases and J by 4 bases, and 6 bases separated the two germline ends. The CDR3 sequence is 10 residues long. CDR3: CSAAYYEQYF. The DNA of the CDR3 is TGCAGTGCTGCGTATTACGAGCAGTACTTC.

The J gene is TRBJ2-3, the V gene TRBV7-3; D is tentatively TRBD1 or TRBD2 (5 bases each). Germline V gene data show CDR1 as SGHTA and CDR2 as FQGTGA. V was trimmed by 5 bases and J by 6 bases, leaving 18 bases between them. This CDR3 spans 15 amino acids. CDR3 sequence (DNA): TGTGCCAGCAGCCCCGGGACGCCCGGCGTGGATACGCAGTATTTT. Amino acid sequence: CASSPGTPGVDTQYF.

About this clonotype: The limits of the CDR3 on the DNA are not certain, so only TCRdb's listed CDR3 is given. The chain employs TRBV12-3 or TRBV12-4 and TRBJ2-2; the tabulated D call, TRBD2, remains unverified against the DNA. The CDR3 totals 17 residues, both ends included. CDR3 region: CASSSSTSGVLPGELFF.

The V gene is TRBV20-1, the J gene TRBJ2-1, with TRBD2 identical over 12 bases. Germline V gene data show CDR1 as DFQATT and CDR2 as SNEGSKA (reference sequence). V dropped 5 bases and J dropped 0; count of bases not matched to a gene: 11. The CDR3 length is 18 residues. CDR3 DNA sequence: TGCAGTGCTGATACTAGCGGGGGGACTCCGCACTCCTACAATGAGCAGTTCTTC. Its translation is CSADTSGGTPHSYNEQFF.

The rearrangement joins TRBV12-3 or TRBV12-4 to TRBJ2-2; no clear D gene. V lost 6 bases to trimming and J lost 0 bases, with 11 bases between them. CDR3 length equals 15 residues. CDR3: CASRRINANTGELFF. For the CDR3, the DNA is TGTGCCAGCAGGCGCATTAACGCGAACACCGGGGAGCTGTTTTTT.